Following are 5 T cell receptor beta chains from one sample sequenced in a study of low-dose radiotherapy and immunotherapy resistance in tumors. Time point specified: after trial treatment. Sample treatment: LDRT plus nivolumab, ipilimumab, low-dose cyclophosphamide and aspirin (RACIN trial). Priming of first-strand cDNA relied on TRAV- and TRBV-specific primers (covering alpha and beta chains). TCRs were put through about 20 PCR cycles of amplification with Phusion. A constant-region primer and the V-primer adapter served as the primer pair. TCRdb reprocessed the reads with MiXCR, giving one entry per CDR3 protein. The sample includes almost 45,000 distinct CDR3 sequences, less than 30% of them seen just once. The source was PBMCs, collected after low-dose radiotherapy plus immunotherapy. The receptor set was obtained from a male donor with prostate cancer.

The chain employs TRBV6-8 and TRBJ2-7, with 8 bases fitting TRBD1. The length of the CDR3 is 14 residues. CDR1 is MNHGY and CDR2 is SAAAGT in the germline V gene. V dropped 5 bases and J dropped 7; count of bases not matched to a gene: 10. The CDR3 DNA reads as TGTGCCAGCAGTCTAGGGACAGGTTCAAGGGAGCAGTACTTC. Protein: CASSLGTGSREQYF.

This clonotype has a count of ten or more. The chain couples TRBV19 to TRBJ2-7, with 12 nucleotides matching TRBD1. In germline, CDR1 is LNHDA, CDR2 SQIVND (reference sequence). The CDR3 length is 16 residues. J lost 2 bases, V lost 6 bases, and 8 bases had no gene match. The DNA of the CDR3 is TGTGCCAGTAGGAACGCCGGGACAGGGGGCACCTACGAGCAGTACTTC. Translating it yields CASRNAGTGGTYEQYF.

The table lists this clonotype with many counts. The chain combines TRBV6-2 or TRBV6-3 with TRBJ2-7; the match to TRBD1 covers 8 bases. With 5 bases clipped from V and 3 bases from J, the junction kept 9 bases outside the gene matches. Germline V gene lookup returns CDR1 MNHEY and CDR2 SVGEGT. The CDR3 covers 15 residues. This CDR3 reads CASSGATGALYEQYF. CDR3 nucleotide sequence: TGTGCCAGCAGTGGAGCGACAGGGGCCCTCTACGAGCAGTACTTC.

The sample holds many counts of this clonotype. In DNA, the CDR3 is TGTGCCAGCAGCTTCGAACCTGGAAACACCATATATTTT. Translation: CASSFEPGNTIYF. The rearrangement links TRBV5-5 to TRBJ1-3; unclear D gene. Germline V gives CDR1 SGHKS, CDR2 YYEKEE (reference sequence). The V gene lost 2 bases and the J gene lost 2 bases, with 5 bases spanning the gap. This CDR3 region has 13 residues.

About this clonotype: A read error is likely, as this CDR3 ends without the conserved phenylalanine or tryptophan. V and J are TRBV30 and TRBJ2-5; D gene unclear. Germline V gene data show CDR1 as GTSNPN and CDR2 as SVGIG (reference sequence). The V gene lost 5 bases and the J gene lost 7 bases, with 17 bases spanning the gap. The CDR3 contains 13 residues. The CDR3 sequence: CAWRLYPVGTQYL. The CDR3 nucleotides read TGTGCCTGGCGTTTGTACCCAGTGGGGACCCAGTACCTC.